Listed below are T cell receptor beta chains from one sample, sequenced in a study of early T cells in non-severe SARS-CoV-2 infection. One entry per CDR3 protein, called by TCRdb with MiXCR from the 5' RACE reads. The sample shows 100,000 or so distinct CDR3 sequences, around a sixth of them seen only once. The material was whole blood, obtained at baseline. The receptors stem from an adult who was a healthcare worker with PCR-confirmed SARS-CoV-2 infection or an uninfected control (not recorded which). The CDR3 runs from the conserved cysteine through the conserved F or W. The D gene is left open where the match is weak. The listing skips clone size in some rows; elsewhere it reads once, few, many or a size class.

J: TRBJ2-1
size: NA
V: TRBV7-2
D: NA
CDR3: CASSLRRGGVEQFF
DNA: TGTGCCAGCAGCTTACGAAGAGGGGGGGTTGAGCAGTTCTTC

J: TRBJ1-2
size: few
V: TRBV6-2/TRBV6-3
D: NA
CDR3: CASSYPDFYGYTF
DNA: TGTGCCAGCAGTTACCCTGACTTTTATGGCTACACCTTC

J: TRBJ2-7
size: few
V: TRBV5-1
D: TRBD1
CDR3: CASSRNAGTGSYEQYF
DNA: TGCGCCAGCAGCCGGAACGCCGGGACAGGTTCCTACGAGCAGTACTTC

J: TRBJ1-5
size: many
V: TRBV11-2
D: TRBD1
CDR3: CASSRQGIGRPQHF
DNA: TGTGCCAGCAGCCGACAGGGGATAGGGAGGCCCCAGCATTTT

J: TRBJ1-2
size: many
V: TRBV5-1
D: TRBD1
CDR3: CASSREVRGGDYGYTF
DNA: TGCGCCAGCAGCCGGGAAGTGCGAGGGGGCGACTATGGCTACACCTTC

J: TRBJ2-7
size: NA
V: TRBV21-1
D: NA
CDR3: CASSKARAGPYEQYF
DNA: TGTGCCAGCAGCAAAGCTAGGGCGGGACCCTACGAGCAGTACTTC

J: TRBJ1-1
size: few
V: TRBV28
D: TRBD1
CDR3: CASSEWDSSTEAFF
DNA: TGTGCCAGCAGTGAATGGGACAGTTCGACTGAAGCTTTCTTT

J: TRBJ2-2
size: NA
V: TRBV6-4
D: NA
CDR3: CASSDGNTGELFF
DNA: TGTGCCAGCAGTGACGGTAACACCGGGGAGCTGTTTTTT

J: TRBJ1-4
size: few
V: TRBV4-1
D: NA
CDR3: CASSQSSGSAEKLFF
DNA: TGCGCCAGCAGCCAAAGTTCCGGGAGCGCTGAAAAACTGTTTTTT

J: TRBJ1-5
size: NA
V: TRBV20-1
D: NA
CDR3: CSARDPGPQGNQPQHF
DNA: TGCAGTGCTAGAGATCCAGGGCCGCAAGGCAATCAGCCCCAGCATTTT

J: TRBJ2-3
size: NA
V: TRBV6-1
D: NA
CDR3: CASSTTVTRTDTQYF
DNA: TGTGCCAGCAGTACGACAGTAACCCGCACAGATACGCAGTATTTT

J: TRBJ2-1
size: few
V: TRBV6-1
D: TRBD2
CDR3: CASSEYPGRDNEQFF
DNA: TGTGCCAGCAGTGAATACCCAGGGAGGGATAATGAGCAGTTCTTC

J: TRBJ2-2
size: many
V: TRBV12-3/TRBV12-4
D: TRBD1
CDR3: CASSLDRGPGELFF
DNA: TGTGCCAGCAGCCTTGACAGGGGCCCCGGGGAGCTGTTTTTT

J: TRBJ2-5
size: few
V: TRBV9
D: NA
CDR3: CASSVYFSAGQETQYF
DNA: TGTGCCAGCAGCGTGTATTTTTCTGCGGGCCAAGAGACCCAGTACTTC

J: TRBJ2-2
size: NA
V: TRBV20-1
D: TRBD1
CDR3: CSASRTGDTGELFF
DNA: TGCAGTGCCTCCAGGACAGGCGACACCGGGGAGCTGTTTTTT

J: TRBJ1-4
size: many
V: TRBV7-9
D: NA
CDR3: CASSLKQTGFEKLFF
DNA: TGTGCCAGCAGCTTAAAGCAAACAGGTTTTGAAAAACTGTTTTTT

J: TRBJ2-7
size: NA
V: TRBV5-8
D: NA
CDR3: CASSLRSLQGEQYF
DNA: TGTGCCAGCAGCTTGCGAAGTCTCCAGGGCGAGCAGTACTTC

J: TRBJ2-3
size: many
V: TRBV28
D: NA
CDR3: CASSFNRLAPDTQYF
DNA: TGTGCCAGCAGTTTTAACCGGCTAGCCCCAGATACGCAGTATTTT

J: TRBJ2-2
size: NA
V: TRBV6-6
D: TRBD1
CDR3: CASIPQTGTGELFF
DNA: TGTGCCAGCATCCCACAGACAGGGACCGGGGAGCTGTTTTTT

J: TRBJ2-7
size: NA
V: TRBV5-6
D: NA
CDR3: CASSWAGSWAVPYEQYF
DNA: TGTGCCAGCAGCTGGGCCGGATCGTGGGCAGTACCGTACGAGCAGTACTTC

J: TRBJ1-5
size: NA
V: TRBV6-6
D: TRBD1
CDR3: CASSYSGTGGQPQHF
DNA: TGTGCCAGCAGTTACTCGGGGACAGGGGGGCAGCCCCAGCATTTT

J: TRBJ2-5
size: few
V: TRBV7-9
D: NA
CDR3: CASSFRPVGETQYF
DNA: TGTGCCAGCAGCTTCAGGCCAGTGGGGGAGACCCAGTACTTC

J: TRBJ2-7
size: few
V: TRBV30
D: TRBD2
CDR3: CAWGGLAGGSYEQYF
DNA: TGTGCCTGGGGCGGACTAGCGGGAGGGTCCTACGAGCAGTACTTC

J: TRBJ1-2
size: NA
V: TRBV13
D: TRBD1
CDR3: CASSLGQGRGQDGYTF
DNA: TGTGCCAGCAGCTTAGGCCAGGGCAGGGGGCAGGATGGCTACACCTTC

J: TRBJ1-2
size: few
V: TRBV6-1
D: NA
CDR3: CASSAGPDGTYGYTF
DNA: TGTGCCAGCAGTGCGGGGCCGGACGGGACCTATGGCTACACCTTC

J: TRBJ2-7
size: NA
V: TRBV5-1
D: NA
CDR3: CASSPDILYEQYF
DNA: TGCGCCAGCAGCCCGGACATTTTGTACGAGCAGTACTTC

J: TRBJ2-5
size: NA
V: TRBV6-2/TRBV6-3
D: TRBD2
CDR3: CASRREDLETQYF
DNA: TGTGCCAGCAGGCGGGAGGATTTGGAGACCCAGTACTTC

J: TRBJ1-5
size: NA
V: TRBV4-1
D: NA
CDR3: CASSQVPPRGLRQPQHF
DNA: TGCGCCAGCAGCCAAGTGCCCCCTAGAGGGCTCAGGCAGCCCCAGCATTTT

J: TRBJ2-1
size: NA
V: TRBV7-6
D: TRBD1
CDR3: CASSFRTGNNEQFF
DNA: TGTGCCAGCAGCTTCAGGACAGGGAACAATGAGCAGTTCTTC

J: TRBJ2-3
size: NA
V: TRBV28
D: TRBD2
CDR3: CASMGLAGGRTDTQYF
DNA: TGTGCCAGCATGGGACTAGCGGGAGGTAGGACAGATACGCAGTATTTT

J: TRBJ2-7
size: few
V: TRBV7-9
D: TRBD2
CDR3: CASSPRGLAGSFYEQYF
DNA: TGTGCCAGCAGCCCCCGGGGACTAGCGGGAAGTTTCTACGAGCAGTACTTC

J: TRBJ2-3
size: NA
V: TRBV29-1
D: TRBD2
CDR3: CSVEREGRPDTQYF
DNA: TGCAGCGTTGAGCGGGAGGGCCGCCCAGATACGCAGTATTTT

J: TRBJ1-5
size: few
V: TRBV19
D: NA
CDR3: CASSIAEYSNQPQHF
DNA: TGTGCCAGTAGTATAGCTGAGTATAGCAATCAGCCCCAGCATTTT

J: TRBJ2-7
size: few
V: TRBV28
D: NA
CDR3: CASSSHGYEQYF
DNA: TGTGCCAGCAGTTCCCACGGGTACGAGCAGTACTTC

J: TRBJ1-1
size: NA
V: TRBV3-1
D: NA
CDR3: CASSQLGGEAFF
DNA: TGTGCCAGCAGCCAATTAGGGGGGGAAGCTTTCTTT

J: TRBJ2-3
size: NA
V: TRBV20-1
D: NA
CDR3: CSALRARDSSDTQYF
DNA: TGCAGTGCTCTAAGGGCCCGAGACTCCTCGGATACGCAGTATTTT

J: TRBJ2-2
size: NA
V: TRBV10-1
D: NA
CDR3: CASSDQWNTGELFF
DNA: TGCGCCAGCAGTGATCAGTGGAACACCGGGGAGCTGTTTTTT

J: TRBJ2-1
size: few
V: TRBV6-5
D: NA
CDR3: CASRGPAYNEQFF
DNA: TGTGCCAGCAGGGGCCCAGCCTACAATGAGCAGTTCTTC

J: TRBJ2-3
size: few
V: TRBV9
D: NA
CDR3: CASSVDADTQYF
DNA: TGTGCCAGCAGCGTAGATGCAGATACGCAGTATTTT

J: TRBJ2-7
size: few
V: TRBV29-1
D: TRBD1
CDR3: CSVADRASEQYF
DNA: TGCAGCGTCGCAGACAGGGCCAGCGAGCAGTACTTC

J: TRBJ2-3
size: few
V: TRBV27
D: NA
CDR3: CASTNGYTQYF
DNA: TGTGCCAGCACCAACGGGTATACGCAGTATTTT

J: TRBJ2-1
size: NA
V: TRBV10-2
D: NA
CDR3: CASRDGRGFTGNEQFF
DNA: TGCGCCAGCAGGGATGGACGGGGTTTTACAGGCAATGAGCAGTTCTTC

J: TRBJ2-1
size: few
V: TRBV7-9
D: TRBD2
CDR3: CASSLGRGLAGSYNEQFF
DNA: TGTGCCAGCAGCTTAGGTAGGGGACTAGCGGGATCTTACAATGAGCAGTTCTTC

J: TRBJ2-7
size: NA
V: TRBV7-2
D: TRBD2
CDR3: CASSEMAGAYEQYF
DNA: TGTGCCAGCAGCGAGATGGCGGGAGCCTACGAGCAGTACTTC

J: TRBJ2-7
size: few
V: TRBV28
D: TRBD1
CDR3: CASSPEDRAVEQYF
DNA: TGTGCCAGCAGTCCCGAGGACAGGGCAGTAGAGCAGTACTTC

J: TRBJ2-4
size: NA
V: TRBV28
D: NA
CDR3: CASTSAAPALNIQYF
DNA: TGTGCCAGCACCTCGGCAGCCCCGGCTTTAAACATTCAGTACTTC

J: TRBJ1-6
size: NA
V: TRBV9
D: NA
CDR3: CASSVASLDSPLHF
DNA: TGTGCCAGCAGCGTAGCCAGTCTCGATTCACCCCTCCACTTT

J: TRBJ2-7
size: NA
V: TRBV28
D: NA
CDR3: CASSLLEGATFSYEQYF
DNA: TGTGCCAGCAGTTTATTAGAAGGGGCCACCTTCTCCTACGAGCAGTACTTC